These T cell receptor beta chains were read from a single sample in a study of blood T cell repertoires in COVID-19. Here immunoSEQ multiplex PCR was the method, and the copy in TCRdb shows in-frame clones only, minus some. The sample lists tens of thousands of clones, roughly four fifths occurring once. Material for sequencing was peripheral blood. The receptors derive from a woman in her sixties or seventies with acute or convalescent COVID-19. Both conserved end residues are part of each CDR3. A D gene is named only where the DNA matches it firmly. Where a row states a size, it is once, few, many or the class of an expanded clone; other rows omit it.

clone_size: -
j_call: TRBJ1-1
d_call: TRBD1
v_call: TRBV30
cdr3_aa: CAWTGGGTEAFF
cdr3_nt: TGTGCCTGGACAGGGGGCGGCACTGAAGCTTTCTTT

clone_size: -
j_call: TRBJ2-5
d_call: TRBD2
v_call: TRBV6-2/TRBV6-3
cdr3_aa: CASSPGLAGGQVAETQYF
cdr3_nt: TGTGCCAGCAGCCCCGGACTAGCGGGGGGCCAAGTGGCCGAGACCCAGTACTTC

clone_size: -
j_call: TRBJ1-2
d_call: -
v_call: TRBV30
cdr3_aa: CAWSVLSGYTF
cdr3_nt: TGTGCCTGGAGTGTACTGTCCGGCTACACCTTC

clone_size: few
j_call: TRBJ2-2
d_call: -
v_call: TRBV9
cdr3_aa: CASSVATGYTGELFF
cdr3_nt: TGTGCCAGCAGCGTAGCTACGGGATACACCGGGGAGCTGTTTTTT

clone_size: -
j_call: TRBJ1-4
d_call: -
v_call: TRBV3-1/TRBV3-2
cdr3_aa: CASSQKGLYNEKLFF
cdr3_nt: TGTGCCAGCAGCCAAAAGGGACTGTATAATGAAAAACTGTTTTTT

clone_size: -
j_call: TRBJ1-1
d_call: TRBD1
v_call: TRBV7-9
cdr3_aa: CASSLGQGGTTEAFF
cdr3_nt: TGTGCCAGCAGCTTGGGACAGGGGGGGACCACTGAAGCTTTCTTT

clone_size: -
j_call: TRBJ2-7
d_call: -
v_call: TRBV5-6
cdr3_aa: CASSLARTVLTASYEQYF
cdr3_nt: TGTGCCAGCAGCTTGGCGAGGACAGTCCTTACTGCCTCCTACGAGCAGTACTTC

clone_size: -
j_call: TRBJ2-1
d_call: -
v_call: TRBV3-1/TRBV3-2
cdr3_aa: CASSQEGPRVDEQFF
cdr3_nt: TGTGCCAGCAGCCAAGAAGGTCCGCGGGTGGACGAGCAGTTCTTC

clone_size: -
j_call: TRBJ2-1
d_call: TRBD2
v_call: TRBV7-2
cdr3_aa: CASSMGTSGGYNEQFF
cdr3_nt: TGTGCCAGCAGCATGGGGACTAGCGGAGGATACAATGAGCAGTTCTTC

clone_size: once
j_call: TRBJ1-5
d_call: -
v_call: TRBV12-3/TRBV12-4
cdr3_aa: CASSFRGWPQHF
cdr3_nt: TGTGCCAGCAGTTTTCGGGGTTGGCCCCAGCATTTT

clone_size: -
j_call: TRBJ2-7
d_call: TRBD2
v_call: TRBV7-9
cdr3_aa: CASSLVGGGAYEQYF
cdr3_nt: TGTGCCAGCAGCTTGGTTGGCGGGGGGGCCTACGAGCAGTACTTC

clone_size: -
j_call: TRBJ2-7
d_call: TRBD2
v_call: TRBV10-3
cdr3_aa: CAIGPPGGGYEQYF
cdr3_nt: TGTGCCATCGGACCGCCTGGGGGGGGCTACGAGCAGTACTTC

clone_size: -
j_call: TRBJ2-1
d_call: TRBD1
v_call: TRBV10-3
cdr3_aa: CAISPRGFDNNEQFF
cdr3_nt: TGTGCCATCAGTCCCAGGGGGTTTGACAACAATGAGCAGTTCTTC

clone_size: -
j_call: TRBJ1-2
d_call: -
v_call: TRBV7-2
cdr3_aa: CASSFSAGRGYTF
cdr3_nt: TGTGCCAGCAGCTTTTCCGCGGGGAGAGGCTACACCTTC

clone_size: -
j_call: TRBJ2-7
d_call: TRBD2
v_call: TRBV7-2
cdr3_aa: CASSLVPGTSSYEQYF
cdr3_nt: TGTGCCAGCAGCTTAGTGCCCGGGACTAGCTCCTACGAGCAGTACTTC

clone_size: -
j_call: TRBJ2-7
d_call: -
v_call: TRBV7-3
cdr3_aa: CASSLSHGYEQYF
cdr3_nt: TGTGCCAGCAGCTTATCCCACGGCTACGAGCAGTACTTC